A single sample gave rise to the 9 T cell receptor beta chains below, sequenced in a study of post-analysis software for immune sequencing data. Study-level points and caveats: Higher frequency in patients than in controls was seen for about 5 TRBV segments, with TRBV5-6, TRBV5-1 and TRBV20-1 among them.

Included in the TCR beta cDNA libraries were unique molecular identifiers. TCRdb redid the calling of the PCR reads with MiXCR, one entry per CDR3 protein. The sample carries a few hundred thousand distinct CDR3 sequences, over 30% recorded once. Their antigens are not known. Sequenced sample: blood. The receptors were gathered from a girl aged 2 to 10 with multiple sclerosis.

Written as DNA, the CDR3 is TGTGCCAGCAGCTCACCGGACAGGGGGATCTACGAGCAGTACTTC. It encodes CASSSPDRGIYEQYF. V is TRBV11-2 and J is TRBJ2-5, with 10 bases lining up with TRBD1. Judging by the DNA end, TRBJ2-7 fits better; the J call may be wrong. Germline V gene sequence: CDR1 SGHAT, CDR2 FQNNGV. The CDR3 contains 15 residues.

V is TRBV6-5 and J is TRBJ1-4; D is uncertain. This CDR3 has 13 residues. Germline V lookup: CDR1 MNHEY, CDR2 SVGAGI. Trimming removed 6 bases at V and 5 bases at J, with 10 bases between. The CDR3 here is CASRDPPNEKLFF. CDR3 coding DNA: TGTGCCAGCAGGGACCCTCCGAATGAAAAACTGTTTTTT.

This clonotype came up many times. The genes are TRBV5-1 and TRBJ1-1; D gene ambiguous. This CDR3 spans 12 amino acids. Germline V lookup: CDR1 SGHRS, CDR2 YFSETQ. V gave up 5 bases and J gave up 1 base, with 6 bases separating them. The CDR3 coding sequence is TGCGCCAGCAGGACTGGGAACACTGAAGCTTTCTTT. Amino acid sequence: CASRTGNTEAFF.

This clonotype was observed a handful of times. The chain has TRBV11-2 and TRBJ2-1; 8 bases agree with TRBD2. Germline CDR1 is SGHAT and CDR2 is FQNNGV. This CDR3 region has 15 residues. The V segment lost 8 bases and the J segment 2 bases; nucleotides outside the gene matches: 8. CDR3: CASRGGGRPYNEQFF. The CDR3, as DNA: TGTGCCAGCCGGGGTGGCGGGAGGCCCTACAATGAGCAGTTCTTC.

In its sample, this clonotype was seen a few times. J is TRBJ2-7 and V is TRBV10-3; tentative D call: TRBD1 (5 bases). V was cut by 6 bases and J by 0 bases, with 9 bases left in between. CDR1 is ENHRY and CDR2 is SYGVKD in the germline V gene. CDR3 length equals 13 residues. CDR3 DNA sequence: TGTGCCATCAGACAGGAGAGCTCCTACGAGCAGTACTTC. Protein sequence: CAIRQESSYEQYF.

This chain links TRBV12-3 or TRBV12-4 with TRBJ2-7; 11 bases match TRBD2. The J segment lost 3 bases and the V segment lost 6 bases, leaving 7 bases of the junction unmatched. The CDR3 covers 15 residues. Here the CDR3 DNA reads TGTGCCAGCAGCATAGCGGGAGGGCCCTACTACGAGCAGTACTTC. It translates to CASSIAGGPYYEQYF.

The genes are TRBV5-1 and TRBJ2-4; no reliable D call. The tail of the sequence fits TRBJ2-7 better, so the J call may be wrong. From germline, CDR1 is SGHRS and CDR2 YFSETQ. The CDR3 has 15 amino acids. CDR3 sequence reads: CASSASGFRPYEQYF. The DNA for the CDR3 is TGCGCCAGCAGCGCGTCAGGATTCCGGCCCTACGAGCAGTACTTC.

This clonotype was detected a few times. CDR3 in DNA: TGCAGTGAGAGCCCCGGGACACCGAACACTGAAGCTTTCTTT. Amino acids: CSESPGTPNTEAFF. The chain carries TRBV20-1 and TRBJ1-1, with a weak D call TRBD1 (6 bases). The ends were cut back, 7 bases at V and 1 base at J, with 16 bases in the middle. CDR3 length: 14 residues. From germline, CDR1 is DFQATT and CDR2 SNEGSKA (reference sequence).

The chain is built from TRBV5-1 and TRBJ1-2; D is uncertain. Germline assignment: CDR1 SGHRS and CDR2 YFSETQ. This CDR3 comprises 14 residues. Trimming shortened V by 4 bases and J by 0 bases, and 10 bases separated the two germline ends. In nucleotides, the CDR3 is TGCGCCAGCAGCAGTTACATACCTAACTATGGCTACACCTTC. Translated: CASSSYIPNYGYTF.